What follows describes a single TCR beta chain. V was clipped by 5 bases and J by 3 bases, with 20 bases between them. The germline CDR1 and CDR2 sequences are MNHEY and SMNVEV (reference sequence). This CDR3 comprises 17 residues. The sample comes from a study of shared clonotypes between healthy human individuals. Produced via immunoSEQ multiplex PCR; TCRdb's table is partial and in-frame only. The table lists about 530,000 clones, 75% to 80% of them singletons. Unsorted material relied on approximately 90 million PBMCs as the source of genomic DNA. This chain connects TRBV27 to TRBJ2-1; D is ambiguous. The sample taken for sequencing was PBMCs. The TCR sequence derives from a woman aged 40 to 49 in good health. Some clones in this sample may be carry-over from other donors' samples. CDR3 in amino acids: CASSILQQPSYYNEQFF. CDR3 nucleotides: TGTGCCAGCAGTATCCTTCAGCAGCCGTCTTACTACAATGAGCAGTTCTTC.